This T cell receptor beta chain stems from a study of blood T cells in healthy people across ages. A second PCR, run for roughly 6 to 11 cycles, used a sample-barcoded 5' primer plus a J-beta primer mix. TCRdb passed the 5' RACE reads through MiXCR, listing each CDR3 protein once. Among 730,000 or so distinct CDR3 sequences listed, roughly 44% were seen once. The sequence came from a woman aged 55-69 years in good health. Sequencing was carried out using blood.

For the CDR3, the DNA is TGTGCCAGCAGCCCTGACAGGGGACCTTATAATTCACCCCTCCACTTT. Its translation is CASSPDRGPYNSPLHF. The chain recombines TRBV7-9 with TRBJ1-6; 8 nucleotides align to TRBD1. Germline V CDR1 and CDR2: SEHNR, FQNEAQ (reference sequence). J was trimmed by 4 bases and V by 5 bases; bases with no gene match: 7. The CDR3 loop spans 16 amino acids.